Below, 11 T cell receptor beta chains from the same sample are listed, as sequenced in a study of T cell responses to AZD1222 COVID-19 vaccine. TCRdb's copy holds only in-frame clones and misses some; the assay was immunoSEQ multiplex PCR. Of some 71,000 clones listed, roughly nine tenths are singletons. The input for sequencing was peripheral blood, taken 28 days after the second AZD1222 dose. The receptors were gathered from an adult who received the AZD1222 COVID-19 vaccine.

The chain recombines TRBV6-6 with TRBJ1-6; D possibly corresponds to TRBD1 (6 bases). The CDR3 runs to 16 residues. Germline CDR1 is MNHNY and CDR2 is SVGAGI (reference sequence). V lost 4 bases and J 9 bases, leaving 19 bases between the germline ends. DNA of the CDR3: TGTGCCAGCAGTTTCTCGGCGCTCAGAGGGGGTTCACCCCTCCACTTT. Translated, it gives CASSFSALRGGSPLHF.

The J gene is TRBJ2-3, the V gene TRBV7-3; a possible D gene is TRBD1 (6 bases). Deletions cut 0 bases from V and 3 bases from J, with 10 bases between. The V gene's germline CDR1 is SGHTA and CDR2 FQGTGA. CDR3 length equals 15 residues. The CDR3 DNA follows: TGTGCCAGCAGCTTAACGGGAGACAGGACAGATACGCAGTATTTT. Translation gives CASSLTGDRTDTQYF.

The gene calls are TRBV7-2 and TRBJ2-3, with 9 bases fitting TRBD2. This CDR3 has 15 amino acids. The ends lost 1 base at V and 4 bases at J; junction bases unmatched: 3. Germline V lookup: CDR1 SGHTA, CDR2 FQGNSA. CDR3 residues: CASSLVGGRADTQYF. The CDR3 nucleotides are TGTGCCAGCAGCTTAGTCGGCGGGAGGGCAGATACGCAGTATTTT.

The chain joins TRBV7-3 to TRBJ2-2; D is unresolved. The V end lost 5 bases, the J end lost 2 bases, and 9 bases lay between the germline ends. CDR1 and CDR2 (germline): SGHTA, FQGTGA. This CDR3 has 14 amino acids. CDR3 nucleotide sequence: TGTGCCAGCAGCCCAAAGACAAACACCGGGGAGCTGTTTTTT. Translating it yields CASSPKTNTGELFF.

The CDR3 DNA is TGTGCCAGCAGCGTCGGACTAGCAGGGGAGACCCAGTACTTC. Its translation: CASSVGLAGETQYF. The chain employs TRBV9 and TRBJ2-5, with 8 bases matching TRBD2. The V segment lost 2 bases and the J segment 5 bases; nucleotides outside the gene matches: 5. This CDR3 comprises 14 residues. Germline CDR1 and CDR2: SGDLS and YYNGEE.

J is TRBJ2-7 and V is TRBV5-6; 7 bases map to TRBD1. The CDR3 has 12 residues. V dropped 7 bases and J dropped 7; count of bases not matched to a gene: 8. Germline CDR1 reads SGHDT; CDR2 reads YYEEEE. CDR3 in DNA: TGTGCCAGCGGCAGGGGGTTAGGGGAGCAGTACTTC. Translating gives CASGRGLGEQYF.

The chain has TRBV9 and TRBJ1-1; 9 bases match TRBD1. V lost 7 bases, J lost 4 bases, and 11 bases stayed unmatched. This CDR3 spans 15 amino acids. CDR1 and CDR2 from the germline V gene are SGDLS and YYNGEE. This chain's CDR3 is CASSPGTGLGTEAFF. As DNA, the CDR3 is TGTGCCAGCTCACCCGGGACAGGGTTGGGCACTGAAGCTTTCTTT.

This rearrangement joins TRBV6-5 to TRBJ1-1; D is uncertain. This CDR3 is 13 amino acids long. Germline V gene sequence: CDR1 MNHEY, CDR2 SVGAGI. Trimming removed 2 bases at V and 5 bases at J, with 9 bases between. The CDR3 DNA sequence: TGTGCCAGCAGTTACAGGTTTTCTACTGAAGCTTTCTTT. Protein sequence: CASSYRFSTEAFF.

J is TRBJ2-1 and V is TRBV4-2, with 7 bases aligning to TRBD2. CDR1 is LGHNA, CDR2 YNFKEQ, per germline. This CDR3 has 14 residues. J lost 7 bases, V lost 4 bases, and 7 bases had no gene match. CDR3 sequence: CASSPRLASNEQFF. Here the CDR3 DNA reads TGTGCCAGCAGCCCTCGACTAGCCTCAAATGAGCAGTTCTTC.

The J gene is TRBJ2-3, the V gene TRBV10-3; 8 bases map to TRBD2. CDR3 length: 14 amino acids. Germline lookup yields CDR1 ENHRY and CDR2 SYGVKD. Germline trimming cut 6 bases from V and 3 bases from J; bases unmatched to any gene: 5. The CDR3 loop reads CAISPGTSTDTQYF. CDR3 sequence (DNA): TGTGCCATCAGCCCCGGGACTAGTACAGATACGCAGTATTTT.

This clone was detected many times. The chain is built from TRBV5-4 and TRBJ2-3, with a weak D call TRBD1 (6 bases). Germline V lookup: CDR1 SGHNT, CDR2 YYREEE (reference sequence). V lost 0 bases, J lost 4 bases, and 12 bases lay in between. The CDR3 length is 15 residues. The CDR3 spells CASSLEVRGSDTQYF. The CDR3 nucleotides read TGTGCCAGCAGCTTGGAAGTCAGGGGATCAGATACGCAGTATTTT. Full variable domain (rest looked up from reference TRBV5-4 and TRBJ2-3): ETGVTQSPTHLIKTRGQQVTLRCSSQSGHNTVSWYQQALGQGPQFIFQYYREEENGRGNFPPRFSGLQFPNYSSELNVNALELDDSALYLCASSLEVRGSDTQYFGPGTRLTVL.